This T cell receptor beta chain emerged from a study of OX40 agonist ivuxolimab in advanced cancers. Study overall: Cancers in dose escalation were hepatocellular, melanoma, renal cell and head and neck. It was permissible to have had prior anti-PD-1, anti-PD-L1 or anti-CTLA-4 therapy, and around 40% had some. Study-wide points: CD8+ T cells averaged more expanded clones than CD4+.

The protocol was immunoSEQ multiplex PCR, while the TCRdb copy is restricted to in-frame clones and leaves out a portion. Among approximately 50,000 clones listed, over 85% were seen once. The count of this clone is one. Its antigen is unknown. Samples were taken at baseline and on day 1 of cycles 4 and 7. Per germline, CDR1 SGHDN and CDR2 FVKESK. The CDR3 totals 14 residues. Trimming took 1 base from V and 3 from J, leaving 10 bases between them. The sequences come from CD4+ or CD8+ T cells sorted from blood, collected in a trial of the OX40 agonist ivuxolimab. J is TRBJ2-7 and V is TRBV14; D is tentatively TRBD1 or TRBD2 (5 bases each). The TCR sequence derives from an adult with an advanced solid tumor such as melanoma, head and neck, liver or kidney cancer. DNA for the CDR3: TGTGCCAGCAGCCAAGCCCGGGACGACTACGAGCAGTACTTC. This sequence encodes CASSQARDDYEQYF.